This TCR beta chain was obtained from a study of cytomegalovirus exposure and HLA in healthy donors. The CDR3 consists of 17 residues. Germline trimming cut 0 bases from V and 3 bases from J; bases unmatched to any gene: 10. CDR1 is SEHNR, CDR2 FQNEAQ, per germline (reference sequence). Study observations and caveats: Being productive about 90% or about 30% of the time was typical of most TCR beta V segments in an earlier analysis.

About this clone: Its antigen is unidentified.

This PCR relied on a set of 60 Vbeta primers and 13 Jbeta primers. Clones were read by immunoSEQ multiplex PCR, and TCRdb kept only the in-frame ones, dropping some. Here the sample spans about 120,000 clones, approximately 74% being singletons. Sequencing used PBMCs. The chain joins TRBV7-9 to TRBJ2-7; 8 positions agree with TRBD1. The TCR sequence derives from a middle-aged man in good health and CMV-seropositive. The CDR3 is CASSLAPDRGYDYEQYF. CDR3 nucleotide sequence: TGTGCCAGCAGCTTAGCGCCTGACAGGGGCTATGACTACGAGCAGTACTTC. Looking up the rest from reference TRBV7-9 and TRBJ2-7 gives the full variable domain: DTGVSQNPRHKITKRGQNVTFRCDPISEHNRLYWYRQTLGQGPEFLTYFQNEAQLEKSRLLSDRFSAERPKGSFSTLEIQRTEQGDSAMYLCASSLAPDRGYDYEQYFGPGTRLTVT.